The 23 T cell receptor beta chains presented below share a single source sample, sequenced in a study of cytomegalovirus exposure and HLA in healthy donors. PCR involved 60 Vbeta and 13 Jbeta primers. Here immunoSEQ multiplex PCR was the method, and the copy in TCRdb shows in-frame clones only, minus some. The sample carries 98,000 or so clones, 70% to 85% recorded once. Sequenced sample: PBMCs. These receptors all come from a woman between 18 and 29 years old in good health and CMV-seropositive.

This chain uses TRBV9 with TRBJ2-5, with D possibly being TRBD2 (5 bases). CDR1 is SGDLS and CDR2 is YYNGEE in the germline V gene. The CDR3 has 15 amino acids. The ends were cut back, 0 bases at V and 9 bases at J, with 18 bases in the middle. The CDR3 here is CASSVGFSVPGAQYF. CDR3 DNA: TGTGCCAGCAGCGTAGGATTTAGCGTTCCTGGGGCCCAGTACTTC.

Note on this clone: The CDR3 carries no conserved terminal phenylalanine or tryptophan, so it likely arises from a read error. This chain uses TRBV29-1 with TRBJ1-6, with TRBD1 as a possible D gene (6 bases). This CDR3 has 12 amino acids. Germline V CDR1 and CDR2: SQVTM, ANQGSEA. V gave up 6 bases and J gave up 7 bases, with 10 bases separating them. Written as DNA, the CDR3 is TGCAGCGTCCGGACAGCGAATTCACCCCTCCACGTT. Translating it yields CSVRTANSPLHV.

The chain recombines TRBV13 with TRBJ1-4; D is uncertain. V gave up 5 bases and J gave up 0 bases, with 10 bases separating them. The CDR3 runs 15 residues. CDR1 PRHDT and CDR2 FYEKMQ come from the germline V gene (reference sequence). In DNA form, the CDR3 reads TGTGCCAGCAGCACCTACTCACCAACTAATGAAAAACTGTTTTTT. It codes for CASSTYSPTNEKLFF. The variable domain in full, with the rest retrieved from reference TRBV13 and TRBJ1-4, is AAGVIQSPRHLIKEKRETATLKCYPIPRHDTVYWYQQGPGQDPQFLISFYEKMQSDKGSIPDRFSAQQFSDYHSELNMSSLELGDSALYFCASSTYSPTNEKLFFGSGTQLSVL.

The V call is TRBV5-1, the J call TRBJ2-4, with D possibly matching TRBD1 (6 bases). The germline V gene encodes CDR1 SGHRS and CDR2 YFSETQ. CDR3 length equals 12 residues. V lost 0 bases and J 8 bases, leaving 6 bases between the germline ends. CDR3 bases: TGCGCCAGCAGCTTGGACAGGGACATTCAGTACTTC. This translates into CASSLDRDIQYF.

The chain joins TRBV6-1 to TRBJ1-5, with D unclear. Germline CDR1 is MNHNS and CDR2 is SASEGT. Trimming took 0 bases from V and 0 from J, leaving 12 bases between them. This CDR3 contains 17 residues. The CDR3: CASSEALGVNSNQPQHF. CDR3 in DNA: TGTGCCAGCAGTGAAGCGCTGGGCGTCAATAGCAATCAGCCCCAGCATTTT.

The chain is built from TRBV2 and TRBJ2-5; the D gene is possibly TRBD1 (5 bases). V lost 3 bases and J lost 7, with 9 bases in between. CDR1 is SNHLY and CDR2 is FYNNEI in the germline V gene. The CDR3 contains 12 residues. The CDR3 sequence: CASSEGPRTQYF. The CDR3 DNA follows: TGTGCCAGCAGTGAGGGGCCCCGGACCCAGTACTTC.

This CDR3 is CASSVGGSSNQPQHF. CDR3 nucleotides: TGTGCCAGCAGCGTAGGAGGGTCTAGCAATCAGCCCCAGCATTTT. The V call is TRBV9, the J call TRBJ1-5; D is ambiguous. Trimming removed 0 bases from V and 0 bases from J, with 7 bases in between. The CDR3 spans 15 residues. Germline CDR1 and CDR2: SGDLS and YYNGEE.

The gene calls are TRBV10-3 and TRBJ2-7; D might be TRBD2 (6 bases). The germline V gene encodes CDR1 ENHRY and CDR2 SYGVKD. The CDR3 covers 14 residues. V was shortened by 11 bases and J by 0 bases, with 17 bases between the two germline ends. The CDR3 DNA reads as TGTGCCGCCGGGGCAGCGGGCAACTCCTACGAGCAGTACTTC. This gives the protein CAAGAAGNSYEQYF.

The chain uses TRBV25-1 and TRBJ1-4; 11 bases fit TRBD1. The CDR3 runs to 17 residues. CDR1 MGHDK and CDR2 SYGVNS come from the germline V gene. V lost 6 bases and J lost 1; bases outside the gene matches: 7. CDR3 region: CASSTRDRGKTNEKLFF. CDR3 bases: TGTGCCAGCAGCACACGGGACAGGGGGAAAACTAATGAAAAACTGTTTTTT.

For this clone: The junction does not match germline at one end; this may be a read error. This chain connects TRBV28 to TRBJ1-1; a weak D match, TRBD1 (6 bases). The germline V gene has CDR1 MDHEN and CDR2 SYDVKM. The CDR3 totals 13 residues. CDR3 protein: CVSSLKRDREAFF. The CDR3 DNA is TGTGTCAGCAGTTTGAAGCGCGACAGGGAAGCTTTCTTT. Based on the CDR3 plus reference TRBV28 and TRBJ1-1, the full variable domain is DVKVTQSSRYLVKRTGEKVFLECVQDMDHENMFWYRQDPGLGLRLIYFSYDVKMKEKGDIPEGYSVSREKKERFSLILESASTNQTSMYLCVSSLKRDREAFFGQGTRLTVV.

The rearrangement uses TRBV16 and TRBJ2-7; 10 bases map to TRBD2. The length of the CDR3 is 15 residues. Germline CDR1 and CDR2: KGHSY and FQNENV. The trim removed 4 bases at V and 4 bases at J, leaving 7 bases unmatched. CDR3 DNA sequence: TGTGCCAGCAGCCGCACATGGACTAGCGGATACGAGCAGTACTTC. Encoded protein: CASSRTWTSGYEQYF. The variable domain in full, completed from reference TRBV16 and TRBJ2-7, reads GEEVAQTPKHLVRGEGQKAKLYCAPIKGHSYVFWYQQVLKNEFKFLISFQNENVFDETGMPKERFSAKCLPNSPCSLEIQATKLEDSAVYFCASSRTWTSGYEQYFGPGTRLTVT.

The J gene is TRBJ1-5, the V gene TRBV21-1; the DNA was not compared with TRBD1, the D call given in the table. TRBV21-1 is a documented pseudogene. The CDR3 extends over 16 amino acids. DNA for the CDR3: TGTGCCAGCGCTGGACAGGCTGGAGGGGGCAATCAGCCCCAGCATTTT. This gives the protein CASAGQAGGGNQPQHF.

The chain employs TRBV7-9 and TRBJ1-4; no clear D. V was shortened by 1 base and J by 4 bases, with 7 bases between the two germline ends. CDR3 length: 14 amino acids. Looked up from germline, CDR1 is SEHNR and CDR2 is FQNEAQ (reference sequence). CDR3 nucleotides: TGTGCCAGCAGCTTAGTGGGCAGTAATGAAAAACTGTTTTTT. This sequence encodes CASSLVGSNEKLFF.

This rearrangement joins TRBV29-1 to TRBJ2-7; possible D gene TRBD1, 7 bases. CDR3 size: 14 residues. Germline-derived CDR1 and CDR2 are SQVTM and ANQGSEA. Trimming shortened V by 6 bases and J by 3 bases, and 18 bases separated the two germline ends. The CDR3 is CSVQGREWGYEQYF. For the CDR3, the DNA is TGCAGCGTACAGGGGCGGGAATGGGGCTACGAGCAGTACTTC.

CDR3 amino acids: CASSFDRGSGTSGVGEQFF. The CDR3 DNA sequence: TGTGCCAGCAGCTTTGACAGGGGATCGGGGACTAGCGGGGTTGGGGAGCAGTTCTTC. The chain employs TRBV7-9 and TRBJ2-1; TRBD2 matches at 13 bases. This CDR3 spans 19 amino acids. J gave up 10 bases and V 3 bases, and 18 bases lay outside the gene matches. CDR1 is SEHNR, CDR2 FQNEAQ, per germline (reference sequence).

The chain employs TRBV30 and TRBJ1-5, with D unresolved. Germline V gene data show CDR1 as GTSNPN and CDR2 as SVGIG (reference sequence). The germline V and J ends were trimmed by 2 bases and 2 bases, with 7 bases remaining between them. The CDR3 is 13 amino acids. The CDR3 DNA sequence: TGTGCCTGGAGTCGGGAGGGCAATCAGCCCCAGCATTTT. Residues: CAWSREGNQPQHF.

The rearrangement joins TRBV6-1 to TRBJ1-5; D is ambiguous. Trimming cost V 8 bases and J 7 bases, with 12 bases left between them. This CDR3 contains 12 residues. Germline CDR1 MNHNS, CDR2 SASEGT. CDR3 sequence: CASGEGRQPQHF. The CDR3 DNA is TGTGCCAGCGGAGAGGGTCGGCAGCCCCAGCATTTT.

The chain recombines TRBV15 with TRBJ1-4, with TRBD1 as a possible D gene (6 bases). The CDR3 covers 12 residues. The V end was cut by 1 base, the J end by 11 bases, with 8 bases between. Germline V gene lookup returns CDR1 LNHNV and CDR2 YYDKDF (reference sequence). CDR3 DNA: TGTGCCACCAGCAGAGTTCAGGGGAAACTGTTTTTT. Residues: CATSRVQGKLFF.

The chain couples TRBV6-7 to TRBJ2-5; 11 bases are a match to TRBD2. TRBV6-7 is noted as an ORF with a role that remains uncertain. The CDR3 extends over 17 amino acids. Losses at the gene ends were 2 bases for V and 1 base for J; bases not matched to a gene: 6. The CDR3 DNA follows: TGTGCCAGCAGTTACCCAATGACTAGCGGGATCCAAGAGACCCAGTACTTC. It is translated as CASSYPMTSGIQETQYF.

The CDR3 sequence: CASLRPGGDEQFF. The CDR3 bases are TGTGCCAGCCTTCGCCCCGGGGGAGATGAGCAGTTCTTC. This chain links TRBV27 with TRBJ2-1, with D tentatively TRBD2 (6 bases). CDR1 is MNHEY, CDR2 SMNVEV, per germline (reference sequence). This CDR3 contains 13 residues. Trimming stripped 8 bases from V and 8 bases from J, with 16 bases between.

V and J are TRBV28 and TRBJ2-4; D is possibly TRBD1 (5 bases). This CDR3 is built from 11 residues. V gave up 3 bases and J gave up 10 bases, with 7 bases separating them. Per the germline V gene, CDR1 is MDHEN and CDR2 is SYDVKM. As DNA, the CDR3 is TGTGCCAGCAGTTTGGGGCCGATTCAGTACTTC. It is translated as CASSLGPIQYF.

CDR3 DNA sequence: TGTGCCAGCAGTGAACCGGGAAGCTCCTACAATGAGCAGTTCTTC. Its protein is CASSEPGSSYNEQFF. The chain carries TRBV2 and TRBJ2-1; possible D gene TRBD2, 5 bases. The germline gives CDR1 SNHLY, CDR2 FYNNEI. V lost 2 bases and J lost 0, with 8 bases in between. This CDR3 comprises 15 residues. The complete variable domain, with remaining parts taken from reference TRBV2 and TRBJ2-1, reads EPEVTQTPSHQVTQMGQEVILRCVPISNHLYFYWYRQILGQKVEFLVSFYNNEISEKSEIFDDQFSVERPDGSNFTLKIRSTKLEDSAMYFCASSEPGSSYNEQFFGPGTRLTVL.

This chain connects TRBV28 to TRBJ1-4, with TRBD1 matching over 9 bases. This CDR3 is built from 15 residues. The germline V gene has CDR1 MDHEN and CDR2 SYDVKM. V shed 6 bases, J shed 11 bases, and the junction held 13 bases outside the gene matches. CDR3 region: CASSQPGTGIGKLFF. CDR3 bases: TGTGCCAGCAGCCAACCGGGGACAGGGATCGGGAAACTGTTTTTT.